A few counts support the clone carrying this T cell receptor (beta chain). What it binds is not known. The sample originates from a study of T cells after yellow fever vaccination. TCR cDNA, made by 5'RACE template switching, carried an added universal primer site and UMIs. MiXCR was run by TCRdb on the 5' RACE reads, yielding one entry per CDR3 protein. Found here are about 340,000 distinct CDR3 sequences, roughly 9.4% of them singletons; the top ten hold about a sixth. Study results and limitations: After the booster, 96% of CD4 and about 90% of CD8 primary-response clones were re-detected. CD4 and CD8 compartments shared a small share of clonotypes, likely from convergent recombination.

Germline CDR1 SGHTA, CDR2 FQGNSA. The junction had 5 bases not matched to a gene; V was cut back by 1 base and J by 1 base. CDR3 size: 16 residues. The sequence derives from a man between 18 and 29 years old who received the YFV17D yellow fever vaccine. The sample was PBMCs, taken on the day of the first yellow fever vaccination. V is TRBV7-2 and J is TRBJ2-5; 8 bases align to TRBD2. CDR3 region: CASSLVGSGAQETQYF. As DNA, the CDR3 is TGTGCCAGCAGCTTAGTGGGTAGCGGGGCCCAAGAGACCCAGTACTTC.